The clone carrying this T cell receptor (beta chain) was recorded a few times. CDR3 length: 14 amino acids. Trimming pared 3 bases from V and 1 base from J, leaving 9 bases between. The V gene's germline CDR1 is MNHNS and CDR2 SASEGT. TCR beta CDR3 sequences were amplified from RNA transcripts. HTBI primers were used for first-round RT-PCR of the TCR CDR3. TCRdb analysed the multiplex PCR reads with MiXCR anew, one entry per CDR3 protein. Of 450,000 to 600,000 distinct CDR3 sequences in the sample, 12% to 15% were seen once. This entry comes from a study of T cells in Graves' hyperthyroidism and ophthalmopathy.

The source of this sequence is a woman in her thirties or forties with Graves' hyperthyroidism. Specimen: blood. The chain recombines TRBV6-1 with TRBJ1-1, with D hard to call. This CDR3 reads CASSEFDGNTEAFF. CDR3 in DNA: TGTGCCAGCAGTGAGTTTGACGGGAACACTGAAGCTTTCTTT.